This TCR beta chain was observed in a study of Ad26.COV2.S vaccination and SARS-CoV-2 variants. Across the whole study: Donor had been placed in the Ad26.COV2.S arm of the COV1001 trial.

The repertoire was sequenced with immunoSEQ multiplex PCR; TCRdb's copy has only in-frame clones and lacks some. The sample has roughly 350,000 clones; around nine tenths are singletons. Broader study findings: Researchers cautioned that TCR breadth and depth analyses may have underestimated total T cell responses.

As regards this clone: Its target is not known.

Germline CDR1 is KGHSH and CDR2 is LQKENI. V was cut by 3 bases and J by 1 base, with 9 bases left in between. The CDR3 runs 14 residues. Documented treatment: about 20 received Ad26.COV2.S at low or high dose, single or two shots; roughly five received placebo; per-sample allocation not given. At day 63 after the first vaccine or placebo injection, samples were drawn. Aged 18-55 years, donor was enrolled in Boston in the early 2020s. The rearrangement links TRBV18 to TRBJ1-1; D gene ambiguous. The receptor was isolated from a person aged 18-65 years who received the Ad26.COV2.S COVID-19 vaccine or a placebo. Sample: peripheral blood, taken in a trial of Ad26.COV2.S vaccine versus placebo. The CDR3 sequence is CASSPSQQNTEAFF. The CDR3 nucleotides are TGTGCCAGCTCACCTTCACAGCAGAACACTGAAGCTTTCTTT. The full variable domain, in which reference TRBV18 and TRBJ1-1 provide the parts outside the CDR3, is NAGVMQNPRHLVRRRGQEARLRCSPMKGHSHVYWYRQLPEEGLKFMVYLQKENIIDESGMPKERFSAEFPKEGPSILRIQQVVRGDSAAYFCASSPSQQNTEAFFGQGTRLTVV.